The 10 T cell receptor beta chains below come from one sample, sequenced in a study of T-cell reconstitution after alpha-beta-depleted transplantation in children. Unique molecular identifiers were incorporated during preparation of the TCRbeta library. Using its own MiXCR run on the PCR reads, TCRdb lists one record per CDR3 protein. The sample records roughly 200,000 distinct CDR3 sequences, 11% being singletons. Sequencing used PBMCs, obtained before TCRalphabeta/CD19-depleted stem cell transplant. The receptors come from a child younger than two with acute myeloid leukemia, due to receive a stem cell transplant.

V gene TRBV11-3 combines with J gene TRBJ2-7, with 8 nucleotides matching TRBD2. After removal of 6 bases from V and 10 bases from J, the junction contained 14 bases not matched to a gene. The CDR3 runs 14 residues. Germline CDR1 and CDR2: SGHNT and YENEEA. DNA of the CDR3: TGTGCCAGCAGTCCTGTCACTAGCGGCGTTGCCCAGTACTTC. Protein sequence: CASSPVTSGVAQYF.

This clonotype occurred many times. CDR3 region: CSVEQPGVVDTQYF. CDR3 DNA sequence: TGCAGCGTTGAACAGCCAGGGGTAGTAGATACGCAGTATTTT. This rearrangement joins TRBV29-1 to TRBJ2-3, with D possibly being TRBD1 (6 bases). The CDR3 extends over 14 amino acids. V was trimmed by 2 bases and J by 5 bases, leaving 14 bases between them. From germline, CDR1 is SQVTM and CDR2 ANQGSEA.

This clonotype was observed at least ten times. The V call is TRBV7-8, the J call TRBJ1-2; TRBD1 matches at 7 bases. CDR1 is SGHVS and CDR2 is FQNEAQ in the germline V gene. V gave up 4 bases and J gave up 5 bases; unmatched junction bases: 7. CDR3 length equals 14 residues. In DNA, the CDR3 is TGTGCCAGCAGCTCAAGACAGGGCACTTATGGCTACACCTTC. It yields the protein CASSSRQGTYGYTF.

This clonotype was observed many times. V gene TRBV3-1 combines with J gene TRBJ2-1; 9 nucleotides align to TRBD2. J lost 4 bases, V lost 0 bases, and 13 bases had no gene match. This CDR3 is 19 amino acids long. Germline CDR1 is LGHDT and CDR2 is YNNKEL (reference sequence). The CDR3 coding sequence is TGTGCCAGCAGCCAAGATCAAAGCGGGGGGTCCGAGTTATACAATGAGCAGTTCTTC. Amino acid sequence: CASSQDQSGGSELYNEQFF.

The sample holds many counts of this clonotype. The rearrangement joins TRBV7-8 to TRBJ1-1; possibly TRBD1 for D (5 bases). The CDR3 is 15 amino acids. Trimming left V 4 bases short and J 6 bases short, with 18 bases between. Germline V gene data show CDR1 as SGHVS and CDR2 as FQNEAQ. The CDR3 is CASSSSGRTSPEAFF. The CDR3 region has the DNA TGTGCCAGCAGCTCTTCGGGAAGGACATCCCCTGAAGCTTTCTTT.

Many counts were recorded for this clonotype. The chain uses TRBV4-2 and TRBJ2-5; no definite D call. CDR3 size: 14 residues. V was shortened by 4 bases and J by 1 base, with 10 bases between the two germline ends. CDR1 is LGHNA and CDR2 is YNFKEQ in the germline V gene. The CDR3 sequence: CASSPLGSQETQYF. The CDR3 nucleotides read TGTGCCAGCAGCCCCCTGGGGTCCCAAGAGACCCAGTACTTC.

This clonotype occurred many times. The chain links TRBV27 to TRBJ1-2; TRBD1 matches at 7 bases. The V gene end was trimmed by 8 bases and the J gene end by 6 bases; junction bases not matched to a gene: 9. This CDR3 contains 13 residues. Germline V lookup: CDR1 MNHEY, CDR2 SMNVEV (reference sequence). The CDR3 here is CASGRQGINGYTF. Written as DNA, the CDR3 is TGTGCCAGCGGAAGACAGGGTATAAATGGCTACACCTTC.

Notes on this clonotype: A much more abundant neighbour one base away suggests this may be a read error. The rearrangement joins TRBV7-8 to TRBJ2-1; either TRBD1 or TRBD2 may fit D (6 bases each). CDR1 is SGHVS, CDR2 FQNEAQ, per germline. The CDR3 consists of 16 residues. The CDR3 is CASSPRGGLSHNEQFF. DNA for the CDR3: TGTGCCAGCAGCCCCCGAGGGGGACTCTCCCACAATGAGCAGTTCTTC.

This clonotype came up many times. The chain employs TRBV7-2 and TRBJ2-1, with 10 bases lining up with TRBD1. The CDR3 loop spans 16 amino acids. With 1 base clipped from V and 4 bases from J, the junction kept 4 bases outside the gene matches. Germline-derived CDR1 and CDR2 are SGHTA and FQGNSA. DNA of the CDR3: TGTGCCAGCAGCTTAGAGGGGACAGGGGCATACAATGAGCAGTTCTTC. This encodes CASSLEGTGAYNEQFF. The full variable domain, its missing parts supplied by reference TRBV7-2 and TRBJ2-1, is GAGVSQSPSNKVTEKGKDVELRCDPISGHTALYWYRQSLGQGLEFLIYFQGNSAPDKSGLPSDRFSAERTGGSVSTLTIQRTQQEDSAVYLCASSLEGTGAYNEQFFGPGTRLTVL.

This clonotype has ten or more counts. The chain joins TRBV5-1 to TRBJ2-5; 8 bases are a match to TRBD1. The CDR3 is 17 residues long. The germline V gene encodes CDR1 SGHRS and CDR2 YFSETQ. V gave up 0 bases and J gave up 4 bases; unmatched junction bases: 11. CDR3 sequence reads: CASSLVGQGKVGETQYF. The CDR3 DNA reads TGCGCCAGCAGCTTGGTCGGACAGGGTAAAGTAGGAGAGACCCAGTACTTC.